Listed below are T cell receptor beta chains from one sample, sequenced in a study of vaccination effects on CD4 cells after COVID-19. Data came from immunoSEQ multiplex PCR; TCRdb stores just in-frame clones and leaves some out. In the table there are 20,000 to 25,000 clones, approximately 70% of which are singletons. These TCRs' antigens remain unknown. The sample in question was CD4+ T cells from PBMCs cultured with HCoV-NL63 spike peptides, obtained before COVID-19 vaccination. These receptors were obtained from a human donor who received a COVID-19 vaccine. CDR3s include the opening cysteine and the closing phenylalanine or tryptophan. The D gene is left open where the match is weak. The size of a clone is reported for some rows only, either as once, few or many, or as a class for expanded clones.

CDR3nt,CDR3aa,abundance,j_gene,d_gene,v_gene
TGCGCCAGCAGCTTGGCCACGACGGAAGATAAAGCTTTCTTT,CASSLATTEDKAFF,-,TRBJ1-1,-,TRBV5-1
TGTGCCAGCAGCTTATCCGCCGGAAACACTGAAGCTTTCTTT,CASSLSAGNTEAFF,once,TRBJ1-1,-,TRBV11-2
TGTGCCAGCAGCACACACTACACAGATACGCAGTATTTT,CASSTHYTDTQYF,-,TRBJ2-3,-,TRBV7-8
TGCGCCAGCAGCTTAAGTTTACCTGCGAACACCGGGGAGCTGTTTTTT,CASSLSLPANTGELFF,-,TRBJ2-2,-,TRBV5-1
TGTGCCACCAGTGACGGGACTAGTGGGTACGGGCAGTTCTTC,CATSDGTSGYGQFF,-,TRBJ2-1,TRBD2,TRBV24-1
TGTGCCAGCTCCCCCTTGGGACAGGGGGCGAACACCGGGGAGCTGTTTTTT,CASSPLGQGANTGELFF,-,TRBJ2-2,TRBD1,TRBV18
TGCGCCAGCAGCGGGGGACAGGGGATTGGTACCGGGGAGCTGTTTTTT,CASSGGQGIGTGELFF,-,TRBJ2-2,TRBD1,TRBV5-1
TGTGCCAGCAGCCAGACGGGAGGCCAGCCCCAGCATTTT,CASSQTGGQPQHF,medium-sized,TRBJ1-5,-,TRBV3-1/TRBV3-2
TGTGCCAGCAGCTTAGTTCCTAGCGGGAGTGTGGATACGCAGTATTTT,CASSLVPSGSVDTQYF,-,TRBJ2-3,TRBD2,TRBV7-8
TGCGCCAGCAGCCCGACAGGGGGACGCACTGAAGCTTTCTTT,CASSPTGGRTEAFF,medium-sized,TRBJ1-1,TRBD1,TRBV5-1
TGTGCCAGCTCACCATTCGTTGGTGAAGCTTTCTTT,CASSPFVGEAFF,-,TRBJ1-1,-,TRBV18
TGTGCCAGCAGCTTTGGGCTAGCGCTGAACACCGGGGAGCTGTTTTTT,CASSFGLALNTGELFF,-,TRBJ2-2,-,TRBV11-2
TGTGCCAGCAGTTCCTTCCGGGACAGTTCCTACAATGAGCAGTTCTTC,CASSSFRDSSYNEQFF,-,TRBJ2-1,TRBD1,TRBV2
TGCGCCAGCAAAATCTCAAGGGGACGGCTTATCATGAACACTGAAGCTTTCTTT,CASKISRGRLIMNTEAFF,-,TRBJ1-1,-,TRBV5-1
TGTGCCAGCTTTACTTCCGGGACAGGGAGAGGCTACACCTTC,CASFTSGTGRGYTF,-,TRBJ1-2,TRBD1,TRBV6-5
TGTGCCAGCAGTGGGAGTCGCAACACTGAAGCTTTCTTT,CASSGSRNTEAFF,-,TRBJ1-1,-,TRBV2
TGTGCCAGCAGTGAGGGGACAGGGGGCGGGTATGGCTACACCTTC,CASSEGTGGGYGYTF,-,TRBJ1-2,TRBD1,TRBV2
TGTGCCAGCAGTGACTCGGACACCGGGGAGCTGTTTTTT,CASSDSDTGELFF,few,TRBJ2-2,-,TRBV6-4
TGTGCCAGCAGTCCTAGGACTCTCAATGAGCAGTTCTTC,CASSPRTLNEQFF,once,TRBJ2-1,-,TRBV27
TGTGCCAGCACTATGGCGGGCGCAGATACGCAGTATTTT,CASTMAGADTQYF,few,TRBJ2-3,-,TRBV3-1/TRBV3-2
TGTGCCAGCTCACCACAGGGCCTCTATGGCTACACCTTC,CASSPQGLYGYTF,-,TRBJ1-2,-,TRBV18
TGTGCCATCAGTGAAAGGACAGGGGGCGATTCAGAGCAGTACTTC,CAISERTGGDSEQYF,-,TRBJ2-7,TRBD1,TRBV10-3
TGTGCCAGCAGCTTGTACCTAGCGGGAGGGCCGGAGGATACGCAGTATTTT,CASSLYLAGGPEDTQYF,-,TRBJ2-3,TRBD2,TRBV5-4
TGTGCCAGCAGCTTAGATGGTCAGAGACAAGAAGCTTTCTTT,CASSLDGQRQEAFF,-,TRBJ1-1,-,TRBV11-3
TGTGCCAGCAGCTTAGTTGTCGGGCTTGGTAGCGTGGGTGAGCAGTACTTC,CASSLVVGLGSVGEQYF,-,TRBJ2-7,-,TRBV13
TGTGCCAGCAACGAGGGTGACACCCCTCGCGAGCAGTACTTC,CASNEGDTPREQYF,-,TRBJ2-7,-,TRBV2
TGTGCCATCAGGGGAATCGGGGGGAGGAACACTGAAGCTTTCTTT,CAIRGIGGRNTEAFF,once,TRBJ1-1,-,TRBV10-3
TGTGCCTGGAACAGTCCGAATGGCTACACCTTC,CAWNSPNGYTF,-,TRBJ1-2,-,TRBV30
TGTGCCAGCAAGGGCACCAACACCGGGGAGCTGTTTTTT,CASKGTNTGELFF,-,TRBJ2-2,-,TRBV2
TGTGCCAGCAGTGTAAGAGGGGGGCTAAGGAATGAGCAGTTCTTC,CASSVRGGLRNEQFF,-,TRBJ2-1,-,TRBV2
TGTGCCAGCGGGTTAGCTTCTACTTATAGCAATCAGCCCCAGCATTTT,CASGLASTYSNQPQHF,-,TRBJ1-5,-,TRBV2
TGTGCCAGCAGCTCCCTAGCGGGGTTCACAGATACGCAGTATTTT,CASSSLAGFTDTQYF,-,TRBJ2-3,TRBD2,TRBV7-2
TGTGCCAGCAGCTCAGGACTAGCGGGAGACCCTGACGAGCAGTACTTC,CASSSGLAGDPDEQYF,-,TRBJ2-7,TRBD2,TRBV5-7